This TCR beta chain was obtained from a study of cytomegalovirus exposure and HLA in healthy donors. Whole-study results and caveats: As a later analysis showed, several of the most significant clusters appeared to be linked to common viral pathogens.

Germline V CDR1 and CDR2: MGHRA, YSYEKL. There are 19 residues in the CDR3. V trimming: 6 bases; J trimming: 7 bases; junction bases outside the gene matches: 23. On this clone itself: As yet, its antigen is unknown.

It was with 60 Vbeta and 13 Jbeta primers that the PCR ran. Profiling relied on immunoSEQ multiplex PCR, and the TCRdb table lists in-frame clones only, not all of them. The data include some 39,000 clones; the top ten clones carry roughly 6.2%. Sequencing was done on a sample of PBMCs. The sequence derives from a man under 40 in good health and CMV-seronegative. The rearrangement links TRBV4-1 to TRBJ2-7; 11 positions match TRBD2. The CDR3 sequence is CASSEGGGFSGRAAWEQYF. The CDR3 DNA is TGCGCCAGCAGTGAAGGCGGGGGGTTTAGCGGGAGGGCCGCGTGGGAGCAGTACTTC.